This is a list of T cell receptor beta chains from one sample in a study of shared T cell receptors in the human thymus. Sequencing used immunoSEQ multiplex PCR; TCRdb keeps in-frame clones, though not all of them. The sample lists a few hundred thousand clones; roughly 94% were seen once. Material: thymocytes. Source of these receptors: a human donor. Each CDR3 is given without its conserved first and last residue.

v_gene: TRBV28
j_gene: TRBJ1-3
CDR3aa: ASSSLAGSSGNTIY

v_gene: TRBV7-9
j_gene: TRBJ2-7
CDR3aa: ASSNSNSGGQY

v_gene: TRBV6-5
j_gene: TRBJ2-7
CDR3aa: ASSRRQGELYEQY

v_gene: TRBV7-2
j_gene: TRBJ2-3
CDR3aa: ASSLGLAGGGSTDTQY

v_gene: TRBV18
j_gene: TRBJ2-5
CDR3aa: ASSPGETQY

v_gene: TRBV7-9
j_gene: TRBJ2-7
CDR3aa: ATAGAANYEQY

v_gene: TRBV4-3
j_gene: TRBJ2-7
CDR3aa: ASSQELEGYYEQY

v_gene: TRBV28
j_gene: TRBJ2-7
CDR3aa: ASSPPPRYEQY

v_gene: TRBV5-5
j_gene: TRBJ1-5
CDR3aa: ASSLQGFKPQH

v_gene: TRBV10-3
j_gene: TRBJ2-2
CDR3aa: AITGQIAGNTGELF

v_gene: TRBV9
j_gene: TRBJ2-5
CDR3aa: ASSALGAGETQY

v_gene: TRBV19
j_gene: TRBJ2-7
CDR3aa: ASQWGGTYEQY

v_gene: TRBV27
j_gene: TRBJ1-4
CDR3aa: ASSLRVGEKLF

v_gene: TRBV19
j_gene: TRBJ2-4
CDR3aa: ASIAGGINIQY

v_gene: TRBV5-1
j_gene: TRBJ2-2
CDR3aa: ASSLAPSTSGSHRLNTGELF

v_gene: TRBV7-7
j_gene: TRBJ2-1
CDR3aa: ASSLAGAGRGYNEQF

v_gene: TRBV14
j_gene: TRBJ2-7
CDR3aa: ASSREDYEQY

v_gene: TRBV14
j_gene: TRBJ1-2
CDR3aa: ASSLGDYGYT

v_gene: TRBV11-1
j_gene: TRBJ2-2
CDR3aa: ASSPRGQHTGELF

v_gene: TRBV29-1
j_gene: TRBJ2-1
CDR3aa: SVVSLASNEQF

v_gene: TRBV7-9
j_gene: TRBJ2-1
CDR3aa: ASSPPGTSSRIQWEQF

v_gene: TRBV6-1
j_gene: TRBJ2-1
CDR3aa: ASSETTRLAGGGEQF

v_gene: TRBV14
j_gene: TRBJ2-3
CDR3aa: ASSQLKDSAGRDTQY

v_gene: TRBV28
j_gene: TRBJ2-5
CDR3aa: ASSPPWVGEETQY

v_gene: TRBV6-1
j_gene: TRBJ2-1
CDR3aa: ASSEGSPGLAPYNEQF

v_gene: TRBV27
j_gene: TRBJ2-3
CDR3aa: ASRPPKGLAGGARDTQY

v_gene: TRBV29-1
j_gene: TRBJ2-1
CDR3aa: SVDGVSPRGDEQF

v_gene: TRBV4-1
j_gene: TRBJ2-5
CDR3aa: ASSQETGQQETQY

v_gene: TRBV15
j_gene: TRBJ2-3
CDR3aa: ATSRRPGTSGRAPDTQY

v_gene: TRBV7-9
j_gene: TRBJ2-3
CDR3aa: ASSPYLYGGARTDTQY

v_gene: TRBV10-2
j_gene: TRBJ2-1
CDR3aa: ASSESGRGSSYNEQF

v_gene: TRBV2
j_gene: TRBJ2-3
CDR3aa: ATSSPKLAP

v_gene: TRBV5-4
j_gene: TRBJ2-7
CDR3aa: ASPDRVDYEQY

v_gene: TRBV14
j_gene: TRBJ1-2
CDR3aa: ASSQGTPAVFRGYT

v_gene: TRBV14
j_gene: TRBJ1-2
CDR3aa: ASSHHAGDYGYT

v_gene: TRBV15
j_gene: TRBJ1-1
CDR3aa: ATSRGNLTPNTEAF

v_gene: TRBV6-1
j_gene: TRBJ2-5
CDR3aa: AISGQGETQY

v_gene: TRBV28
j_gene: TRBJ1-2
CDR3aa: ASSHRLTGGYGYT

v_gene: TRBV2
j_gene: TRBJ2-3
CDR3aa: ATITRGLTDTQY

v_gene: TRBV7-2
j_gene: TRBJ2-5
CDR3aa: ASGPSFSETQY

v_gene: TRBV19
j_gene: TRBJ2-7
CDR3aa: ASSMLSAGFLEQY

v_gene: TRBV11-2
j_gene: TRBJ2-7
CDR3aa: ASSLGRTGGFPYEQY

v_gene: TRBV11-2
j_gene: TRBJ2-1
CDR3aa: ASSLPSRELYNEQF

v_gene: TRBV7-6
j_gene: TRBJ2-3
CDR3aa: ASSFLATDTQY

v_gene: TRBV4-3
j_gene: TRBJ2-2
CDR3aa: ASQLNGTTNTGELF

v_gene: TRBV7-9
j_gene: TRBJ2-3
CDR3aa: ARGAVEGGDTQY